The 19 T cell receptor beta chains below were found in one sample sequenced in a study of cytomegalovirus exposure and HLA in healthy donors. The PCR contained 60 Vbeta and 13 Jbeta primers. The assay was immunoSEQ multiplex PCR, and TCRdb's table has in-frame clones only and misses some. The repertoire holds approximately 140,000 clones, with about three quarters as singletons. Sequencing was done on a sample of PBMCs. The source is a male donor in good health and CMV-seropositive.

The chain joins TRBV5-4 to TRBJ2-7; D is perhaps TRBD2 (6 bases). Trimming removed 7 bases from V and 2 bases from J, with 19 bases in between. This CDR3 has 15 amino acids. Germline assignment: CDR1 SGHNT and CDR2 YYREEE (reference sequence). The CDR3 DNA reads TGTGCCAGCGGATTACCCGGGACTCAGACCTACGAGCAGTACTTC. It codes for CASGLPGTQTYEQYF.

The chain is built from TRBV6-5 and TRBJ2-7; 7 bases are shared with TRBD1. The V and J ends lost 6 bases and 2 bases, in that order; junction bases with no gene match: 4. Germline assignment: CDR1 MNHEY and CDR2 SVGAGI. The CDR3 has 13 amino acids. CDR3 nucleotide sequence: TGTGCCAGCAGACCCACAGGGGCCTACGAGCAGTACTTC. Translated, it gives CASRPTGAYEQYF.

The CDR3 sequence: CASSKPGEGGQPQHF. In DNA, the CDR3 is TGTGCCAGCAGTAAACCCGGTGAAGGGGGTCAGCCCCAGCATTTT. The V call is TRBV6-5, the J call TRBJ1-5, with D possibly TRBD1 on 6 matching bases. Trimming pared 5 bases from V and 6 bases from J, leaving 17 bases between. CDR3 length: 15 residues. Germline values: CDR1 MNHEY, CDR2 SVGAGI.

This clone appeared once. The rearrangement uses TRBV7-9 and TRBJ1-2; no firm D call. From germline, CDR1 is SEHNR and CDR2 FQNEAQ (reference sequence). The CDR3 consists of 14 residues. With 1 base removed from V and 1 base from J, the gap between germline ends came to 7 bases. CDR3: CASSLGGVNYGYTF. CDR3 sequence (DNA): TGTGCCAGCAGCTTAGGGGGAGTTAACTATGGCTACACCTTC. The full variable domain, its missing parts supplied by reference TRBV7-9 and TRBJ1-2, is DTGVSQNPRHKITKRGQNVTFRCDPISEHNRLYWYRQTLGQGPEFLTYFQNEAQLEKSRLLSDRFSAERPKGSFSTLEIQRTEQGDSAMYLCASSLGGVNYGYTFGSGTRLTVV.

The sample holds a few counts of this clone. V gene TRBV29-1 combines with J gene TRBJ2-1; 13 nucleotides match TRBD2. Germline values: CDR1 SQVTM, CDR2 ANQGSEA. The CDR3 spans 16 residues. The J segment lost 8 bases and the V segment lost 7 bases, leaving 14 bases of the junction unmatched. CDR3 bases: TGCAGCGCTGGGGGCACCGGGACTAGCGGGAATCATGAGCAGTTCTTC. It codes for CSAGGTGTSGNHEQFF.

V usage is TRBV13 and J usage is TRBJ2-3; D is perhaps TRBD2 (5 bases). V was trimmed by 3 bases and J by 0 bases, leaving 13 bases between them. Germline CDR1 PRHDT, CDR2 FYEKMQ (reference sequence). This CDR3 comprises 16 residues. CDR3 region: CASSFLAGPSTDTQYF. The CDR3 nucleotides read TGTGCCAGCAGCTTTCTCGCGGGTCCGAGCACAGATACGCAGTATTTT.

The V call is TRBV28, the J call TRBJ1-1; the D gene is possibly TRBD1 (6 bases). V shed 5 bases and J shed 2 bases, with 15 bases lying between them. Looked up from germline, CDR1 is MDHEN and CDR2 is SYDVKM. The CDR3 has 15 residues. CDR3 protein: CASSPRDKYNTEAFF. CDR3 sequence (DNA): TGTGCCAGCAGTCCCCGGGACAAGTACAACACTGAAGCTTTCTTT.

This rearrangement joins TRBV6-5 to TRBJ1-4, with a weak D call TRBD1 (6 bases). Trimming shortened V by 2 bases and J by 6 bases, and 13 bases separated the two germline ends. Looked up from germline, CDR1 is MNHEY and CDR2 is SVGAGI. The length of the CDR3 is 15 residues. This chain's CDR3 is CASSYSRDKDEKLFF. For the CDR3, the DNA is TGTGCCAGCAGTTACAGCCGGGACAAGGATGAAAAACTGTTTTTT.

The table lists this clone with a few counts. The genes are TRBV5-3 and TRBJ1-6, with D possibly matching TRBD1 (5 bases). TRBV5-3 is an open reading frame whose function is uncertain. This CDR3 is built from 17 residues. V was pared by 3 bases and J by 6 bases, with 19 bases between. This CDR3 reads CARSWEGLRGINSPLHF. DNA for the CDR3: TGTGCCAGAAGCTGGGAGGGGTTGAGAGGGATTAATTCACCCCTCCACTTT.

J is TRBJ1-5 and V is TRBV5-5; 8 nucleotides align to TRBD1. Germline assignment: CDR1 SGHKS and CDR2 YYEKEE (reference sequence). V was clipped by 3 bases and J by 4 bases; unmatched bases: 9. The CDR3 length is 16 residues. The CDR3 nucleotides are TGTGCCAGCAGCTCGAAACAGGGGGAAGGGAATCAGCCCCAGCATTTT. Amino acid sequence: CASSSKQGEGNQPQHF.

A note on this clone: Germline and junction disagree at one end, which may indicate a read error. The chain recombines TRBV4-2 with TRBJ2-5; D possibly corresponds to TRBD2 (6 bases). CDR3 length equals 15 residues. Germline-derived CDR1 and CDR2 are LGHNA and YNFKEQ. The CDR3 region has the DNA TGTGCCAGCAGCCCAACGGAGGGTTTCGGAGAGACCCAGCACTTC. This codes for CASSPTEGFGETQHF.

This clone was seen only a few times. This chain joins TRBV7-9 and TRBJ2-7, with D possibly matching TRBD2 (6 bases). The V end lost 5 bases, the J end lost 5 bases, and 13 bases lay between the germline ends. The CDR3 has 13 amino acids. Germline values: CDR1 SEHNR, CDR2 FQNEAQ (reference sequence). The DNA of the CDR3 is TGTGCCAGCAGCCACGGGTGGGGGGACGAGCAGTACTTC. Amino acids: CASSHGWGDEQYF.

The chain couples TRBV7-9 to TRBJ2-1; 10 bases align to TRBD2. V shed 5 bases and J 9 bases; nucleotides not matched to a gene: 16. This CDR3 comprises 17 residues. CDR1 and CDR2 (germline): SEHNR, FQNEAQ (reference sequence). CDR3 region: CASSTSPGSGGAFEQFF. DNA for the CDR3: TGTGCCAGCAGCACCTCCCCGGGGAGCGGGGGGGCCTTTGAGCAGTTCTTC.

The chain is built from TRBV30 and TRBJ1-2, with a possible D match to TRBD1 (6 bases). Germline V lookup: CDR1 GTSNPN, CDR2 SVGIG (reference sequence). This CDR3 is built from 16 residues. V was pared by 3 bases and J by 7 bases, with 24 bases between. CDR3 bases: TGTGCCTGGAGGAGGGGGATGATGGCGAGACCCCCTGGCTACACCTTC. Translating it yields CAWRRGMMARPPGYTF.

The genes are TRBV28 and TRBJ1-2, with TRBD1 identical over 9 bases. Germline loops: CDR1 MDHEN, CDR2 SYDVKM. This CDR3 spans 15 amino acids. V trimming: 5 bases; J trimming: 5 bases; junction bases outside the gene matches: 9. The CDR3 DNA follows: TGTGCCAGCAGTATAATGGCCGGGACAGGGTATGGCTACACCTTC. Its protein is CASSIMAGTGYGYTF.

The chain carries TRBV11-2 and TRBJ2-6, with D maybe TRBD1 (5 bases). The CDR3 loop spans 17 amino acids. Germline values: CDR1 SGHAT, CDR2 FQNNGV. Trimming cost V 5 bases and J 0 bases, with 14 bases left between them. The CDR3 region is CASSPLRGDSGANVLTF. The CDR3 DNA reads TGTGCCAGCAGCCCCTTAAGGGGTGACTCTGGGGCCAACGTCCTGACTTTC.

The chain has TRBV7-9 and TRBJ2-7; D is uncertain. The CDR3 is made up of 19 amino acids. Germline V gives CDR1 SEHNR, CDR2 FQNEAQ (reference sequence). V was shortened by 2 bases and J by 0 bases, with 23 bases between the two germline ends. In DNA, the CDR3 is TGTGCCAGCAGCTTATCTGACACATATTCCTTCTTAAGCTCCTACGAGCAGTACTTC. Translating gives CASSLSDTYSFLSSYEQYF. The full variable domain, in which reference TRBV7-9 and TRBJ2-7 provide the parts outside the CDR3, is DTGVSQNPRHKITKRGQNVTFRCDPISEHNRLYWYRQTLGQGPEFLTYFQNEAQLEKSRLLSDRFSAERPKGSFSTLEIQRTEQGDSAMYLCASSLSDTYSFLSSYEQYFGPGTRLTVT.

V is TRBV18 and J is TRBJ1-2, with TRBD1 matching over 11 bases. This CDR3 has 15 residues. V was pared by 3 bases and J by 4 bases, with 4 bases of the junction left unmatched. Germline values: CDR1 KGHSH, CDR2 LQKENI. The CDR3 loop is CASSPYGQGAYGYTF. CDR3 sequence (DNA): TGTGCCAGCTCACCCTATGGACAGGGGGCCTATGGCTACACCTTC.

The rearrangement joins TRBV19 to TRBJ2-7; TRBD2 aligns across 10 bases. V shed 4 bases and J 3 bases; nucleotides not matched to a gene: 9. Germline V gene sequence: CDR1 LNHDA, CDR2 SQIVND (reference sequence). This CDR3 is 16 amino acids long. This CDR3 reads CASSKALAGVSYEQYF. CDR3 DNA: TGTGCCAGTAGTAAAGCTCTAGCGGGGGTTAGCTACGAGCAGTACTTC. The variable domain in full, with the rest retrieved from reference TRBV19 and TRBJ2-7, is DGGITQSPKYLFRKEGQNVTLSCEQNLNHDAMYWYRQDPGQGLRLIYYSQIVNDFQKGDIAEGYSVSREKKESFPLTVTSAQKNPTAFYLCASSKALAGVSYEQYFGPGTRLTVT.